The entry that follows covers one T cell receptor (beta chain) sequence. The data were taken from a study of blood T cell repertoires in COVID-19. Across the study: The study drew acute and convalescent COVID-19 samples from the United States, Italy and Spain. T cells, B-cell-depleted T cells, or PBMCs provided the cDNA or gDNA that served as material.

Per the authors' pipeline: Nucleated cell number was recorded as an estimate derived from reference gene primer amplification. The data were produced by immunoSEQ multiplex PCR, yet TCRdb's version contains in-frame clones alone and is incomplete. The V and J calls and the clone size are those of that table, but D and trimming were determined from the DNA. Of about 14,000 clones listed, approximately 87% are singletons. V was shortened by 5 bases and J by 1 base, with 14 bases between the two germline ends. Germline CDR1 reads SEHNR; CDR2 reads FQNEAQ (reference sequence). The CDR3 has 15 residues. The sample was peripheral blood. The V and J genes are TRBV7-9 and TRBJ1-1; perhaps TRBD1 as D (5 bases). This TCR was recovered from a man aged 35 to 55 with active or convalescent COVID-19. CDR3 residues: CASSPHQGGNTEAFF. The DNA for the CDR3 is TGTGCCAGCAGCCCTCACCAGGGAGGGAACACTGAAGCTTTCTTT. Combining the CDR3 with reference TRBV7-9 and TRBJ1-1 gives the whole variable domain DTGVSQNPRHKITKRGQNVTFRCDPISEHNRLYWYRQTLGQGPEFLTYFQNEAQLEKSRLLSDRFSAERPKGSFSTLEIQRTEQGDSAMYLCASSPHQGGNTEAFFGQGTRLTVV.